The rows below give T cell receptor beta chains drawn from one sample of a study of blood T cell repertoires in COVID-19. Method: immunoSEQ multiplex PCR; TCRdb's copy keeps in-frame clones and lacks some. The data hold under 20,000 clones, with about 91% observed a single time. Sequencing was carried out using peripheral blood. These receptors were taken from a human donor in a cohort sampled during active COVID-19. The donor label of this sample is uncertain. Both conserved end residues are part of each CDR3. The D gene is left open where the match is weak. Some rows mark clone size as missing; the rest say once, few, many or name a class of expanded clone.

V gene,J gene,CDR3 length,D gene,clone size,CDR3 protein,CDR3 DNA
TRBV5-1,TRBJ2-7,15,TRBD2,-,CASSSGLASSYEQYF,TGCGCCAGCAGCTCGGGACTAGCGAGCTCCTACGAGCAGTACTTC
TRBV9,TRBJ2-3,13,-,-,CASSVARTDTQYF,TGTGCCAGCAGCGTAGCTCGGACAGATACGCAGTATTTT
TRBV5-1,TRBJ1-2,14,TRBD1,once,CASSSGTGGEGYTF,TGCGCCAGCAGCTCCGGGACAGGGGGTGAAGGCTACACCTTC
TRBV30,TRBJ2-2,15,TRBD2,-,CACNPGTRGGGELFF,TGTGCCTGCAACCCCGGGACTCGGGGGGGCGGGGAGCTGTTTTTT
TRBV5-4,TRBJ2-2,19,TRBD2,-,CASSGGTSGSGGDTGELFF,TGTGCCAGCAGCGGAGGGACTAGCGGGTCAGGGGGCGACACCGGGGAGCTGTTTTTT
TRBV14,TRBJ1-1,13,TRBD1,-,CASSRDRNTEAFF,TGTGCCAGCAGCCGGGACAGGAACACTGAAGCTTTCTTT
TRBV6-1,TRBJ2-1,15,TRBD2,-,CASSEKTGGYNEQFF,TGTGCCAGCAGTGAAAAGACGGGAGGCTACAATGAGCAGTTCTTC
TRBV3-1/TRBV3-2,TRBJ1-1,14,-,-,CASSPLALNTEAFF,TGTGCCAGCAGCCCGTTAGCCCTGAACACTGAAGCTTTCTTT
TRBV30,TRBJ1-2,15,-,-,CASRKSTRGMGGYTF,TGTGCCTCTAGAAAAAGTACCAGGGGAATGGGGGGCTACACCTTC
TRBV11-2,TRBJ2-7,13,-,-,CASSPGGSNEQYF,TGTGCCAGCAGCCCAGGTGGTAGTAACGAGCAGTACTTC
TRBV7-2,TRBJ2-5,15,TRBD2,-,CASSLIWTSEETQYF,TGTGCCAGCAGCCTCATCTGGACTAGCGAAGAGACCCAGTACTTC
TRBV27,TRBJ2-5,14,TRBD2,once,CASSSLAGDLTQYF,TGTGCCAGCAGTTCTCTAGCGGGGGATCTGACCCAGTACTTC
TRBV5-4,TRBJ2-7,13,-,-,CATHPGFVNEQYF,TGTGCCACCCACCCCGGGTTTGTCAACGAGCAGTACTTC
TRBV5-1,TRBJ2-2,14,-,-,CASSFGAGTGELFF,TGCGCCAGCAGCTTCGGAGCGGGGACAGGGGAGCTGTTTTTT
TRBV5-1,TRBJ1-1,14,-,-,CASTRGGENTEAFF,TGCGCCAGCACCCGAGGGGGAGAGAACACTGAAGCTTTCTTT